The present entry profiles one T cell receptor beta chain with its context. Its antigen is unknown. Trimming took 0 bases from V and 4 from J, leaving 10 bases between them. This CDR3 has 15 residues. Looked up from germline, CDR1 is MGHRA and CDR2 is YSYEKL. The data belong to a study of cytomegalovirus exposure and HLA in healthy donors. Findings and limits, study-wide: Among TCR beta chains, those listed as cytomegalovirus-associated numbered over 150. A later analysis found most CMV-associated TCR beta chains apparently HLA-restricted. Later analysis associated a missense DCLRE1C variant with TCR beta V- and J-gene trimming.

Each of the donors was a healthy bone marrow donor. 13 Jbeta primers and 60 Vbeta primers were used for the PCR. Generated by immunoSEQ multiplex PCR, the TCRdb table keeps only in-frame clones and is missing some. The sample's table shows under 250,000 clones. The chain joins TRBV4-1 to TRBJ1-3, with D possibly being TRBD1 (5 bases). The TCR sequence derives from a girl aged 2-10 years in good health and CMV-seropositive. Sequencing input: PBMCs. CDR3: CASSQDGGEGNTIYF. In nucleotides, the CDR3 is TGCGCCAGCAGCCAAGATGGGGGGGAAGGAAACACCATATATTTT.